This T cell receptor beta chain was captured by sequencing in a study of cytomegalovirus exposure and HLA in healthy donors. This clone was picked up a small number of times. Trimming took 4 bases from V and 5 from J, leaving 12 bases between them. CDR3 length: 13 amino acids. Germline V CDR1 and CDR2: SGHRS, YFSETQ. Repertoires were generated with immunoSEQ multiplex PCR, while TCRdb's copy carries only in-frame clones and drops some. The table has more than 150,000 clones, roughly 84% seen once; the top ten hold 2.5% to 3%. This receptor was taken from a woman aged 18 to 35 in good health and CMV-seropositive. The chain employs TRBV5-1 and TRBJ1-1; tentative D call: TRBD1 (5 bases). What was sequenced was PBMCs. The CDR3 region has the DNA TGCGCCAGCAGCCGCGGGGGTACTACTGAAGCTTTCTTT. Protein: CASSRGGTTEAFF.